A selection of T cell receptor beta chains follows, all from one sample in a study of blood T cell repertoires in COVID-19. Libraries were prepared by immunoSEQ multiplex PCR; TCRdb keeps only in-frame clonotypes and omits some of them. The repertoire holds roughly 400,000 clones, 70% to 90% seen once, with about 2.3% in the top ten. Sequencing was done on a sample of peripheral blood. These receptors were collected from a woman aged 60-75 years with COVID-19, enrolled during active disease. Each CDR3 is given with its conserved first and last residue. D genes are given only for firm matches. Not every row has a clone size; where given, it reads once, few, many or a size class.

>TRBV6-5|TRBD2|NA|TRBJ2-5
CASSLRLAGGVVTQYF
TGTGCCAGCAGTTTGAGACTAGCGGGGGGCGTGGTGACCCAGTACTTC
>TRBV5-5|TRBD1|NA|TRBJ1-2
CASSLGGQGVTGIF
TGTGCCAGCAGCTTGGGCGGACAGGGGGTAACAGGTATCTTC
>TRBV5-4|TRBD2|NA|TRBJ2-2
CASSPRLAGGNTGELFF
TGTGCCAGCAGCCCCCGACTAGCGGGGGGGAACACCGGGGAGCTGTTTTTT
>TRBV9|TRBD1|NA|TRBJ2-7
CASSPKMTGDYEQYF
TGTGCCAGCAGCCCTAAAATGACAGGGGACTACGAGCAGTACTTC
>TRBV7-9|TRBD2|NA|TRBJ2-2
CASSSPAGTSGAGELFF
TGTGCCAGCAGCTCACCCGCCGGGACTAGCGGGGCCGGGGAGCTGTTTTTT
>TRBV5-1|TRBD1|NA|TRBJ2-1
CASSSWTGGGNEQFF
TGCGCCAGCAGCTCATGGACAGGGGGCGGGAATGAGCAGTTCTTC
>TRBV11-2|TRBD1|NA|TRBJ2-6
CASSTINRGSRGANVLTF
TGTGCCAGCAGCACCATAAACAGGGGTTCGCGGGGGGCCAACGTCCTGACTTTC
>TRBV18|TRBD1|NA|TRBJ1-3
CASSPSEGASGNTIYF
TGTGCCAGCTCACCAAGTGAGGGGGCTTCTGGAAACACCATATATTTT
>TRBV5-1|TRBD1|NA|TRBJ1-3
CASSSDRDGTIYF
TGCGCCAGCAGCTCCGACAGGGACGGCACCATATATTTT
>TRBV13|NA|NA|TRBJ2-3
CASSFLPGTSTDTQYF
TGTGCCAGCAGCTTTCTGCCCGGGACTAGCACAGATACGCAGTATTTT
>TRBV2|TRBD2|few|TRBJ2-3
CASLPGLAGGTDTQYF
TGTGCCAGCTTACCGGGACTAGCGGGGGGCACAGATACGCAGTATTTT
>TRBV6-1|NA|NA|TRBJ1-2
CASSDRGWTDGYTF
TGTGCCAGCAGTGATAGGGGGTGGACAGATGGCTACACCTTC
>TRBV7-7|TRBD1|few|TRBJ2-2
CASSSTGGPSFGELFF
TGTGCTAGCAGCAGCACAGGGGGTCCTTCATTTGGGGAGCTGTTTTTT
>TRBV5-1|TRBD1|NA|TRBJ2-1
CASSPGTGGTYNEQFF
TGCGCCAGCAGCCCCGGGACAGGGGGGACCTACAATGAGCAGTTCTTC
>TRBV14|NA|NA|TRBJ2-1
CASSHAGVGQQFF
TGTGCCAGCAGCCATGCCGGGGTCGGTCAGCAGTTCTTC
>TRBV28|NA|NA|TRBJ2-5
CASSLVGGEETQYF
TGTGCCAGCAGTTTGGTAGGGGGGGAAGAGACCCAGTACTTC
>TRBV19|NA|NA|TRBJ2-5
CASSLGQRRETQYF
TGTGCCAGTAGTCTCGGACAGAGGAGGGAGACCCAGTACTTC
>TRBV28|TRBD1|NA|TRBJ1-2
CASTQGRNYGYTF
TGTGCCAGCACACAGGGGCGTAACTATGGCTACACCTTC
>TRBV5-1|TRBD1|NA|TRBJ1-2
CASSPLGQGNYGYTF
TGCGCCAGCAGCCCTCTAGGACAGGGAAACTATGGCTACACCTTC
>TRBV11-3|TRBD2|NA|TRBJ2-1
CASSARGGNNEQFF
TGTGCCAGCAGCGCCCGGGGGGGAAACAATGAGCAGTTCTTC
>TRBV3-1/TRBV3-2|TRBD2|NA|TRBJ2-5
CASSQGSLAGAKTQYF
TGTGCCAGCAGCCAAGGATCATTAGCGGGGGCCAAGACCCAGTACTTC
>TRBV21-1|NA|NA|TRBJ2-7
CASSKGVGRDSYEQYF
TGTGCCAGCAGCAAAGGAGTGGGGCGGGACTCCTACGAGCAGTACTTC
>TRBV9|TRBD1|once|TRBJ1-2
CASSGWGDRGYGYTF
TGTGCCAGCAGCGGATGGGGGGACAGGGGCTATGGCTACACCTTC
>TRBV6-5|NA|NA|TRBJ2-2
CASSYGGTLNTGELFF
TGTGCCAGCAGTTACGGGGGCACTCTAAACACCGGGGAGCTGTTTTTT
>TRBV2|TRBD1|NA|TRBJ2-1
CASGQGPYNEQFF
TGTGCCAGCGGACAGGGGCCCTACAATGAGCAGTTCTTC
>TRBV4-1|NA|many|TRBJ1-1
CASSQAPAWTVMNTEAFF
TGCGCCAGCAGCCAAGCGCCGGCGTGGACAGTCATGAACACTGAAGCTTTCTTT
>TRBV5-1|NA|NA|TRBJ1-6
CASSDNFTPNSPLHF
TGCGCCAGCAGCGACAACTTTACCCCCAATTCACCCCTCCACTTT
>TRBV6-1|TRBD2|NA|TRBJ2-3
CASSEVLAAWDTQYF
TGTGCCAGCAGTGAAGTACTAGCGGCGTGGGATACGCAGTATTTT
>TRBV15|TRBD1|NA|TRBJ2-7
CATSRDSGQNYEQYF
TGTGCCACCAGCAGAGACTCGGGACAGAACTACGAGCAGTACTTC
>TRBV3-1/TRBV3-2|NA|NA|TRBJ1-2
CASSQEHGANYGYTF
TGTGCCAGCAGCCAAGAACACGGAGCTAACTATGGCTACACCTTC
>TRBV5-1|NA|NA|TRBJ2-2
CASSLLGNTGELFF
TGCGCCAGCAGCTTGCTCGGGAACACCGGGGAGCTGTTTTTT
>TRBV7-2|NA|NA|TRBJ1-1
CASSPDSYEDTEAFF
TGTGCCAGCAGCCCAGACAGCTACGAAGATACTGAAGCTTTCTTT
>TRBV28|NA|few|TRBJ1-1
CASSSGTLGLTEAFF
TGTGCCAGCAGTTCCGGGACACTGGGGCTCACTGAAGCTTTCTTT
>TRBV10-3|NA|NA|TRBJ1-6
CAIRRGETYNSPLHF
TGTGCCATAAGAAGAGGAGAAACCTATAATTCACCCCTCCACTTT
>TRBV28|NA|NA|TRBJ1-1
CASSLGRWNRDTEAFF
TGTGCCAGCAGTTTGGGCAGGTGGAACCGCGACACTGAAGCTTTCTTT
>TRBV20-1|TRBD1|NA|TRBJ1-2
CSATGTAGYTF
TGCAGTGCTACCGGGACAGCTGGCTACACCTTC
>TRBV7-9|TRBD1|NA|TRBJ1-5
CASSLGGQGRQPQHF
TGTGCCAGCAGCTTAGGGGGACAGGGCCGTCAGCCCCAGCATTTT
>TRBV18|TRBD1|NA|TRBJ2-7
CASSPLGQSYEQYF
TGTGCCAGCTCACCATTGGGACAGAGTTACGAGCAGTACTTC
>TRBV5-1|NA|NA|TRBJ2-2
CASSNLWATNTGELFF
TGCGCCAGCAGCAACCTTTGGGCCACGAACACCGGGGAGCTGTTTTTT
>TRBV6-5|NA|NA|TRBJ1-5
CASSYGGNSNQPQHF
TGTGCCAGCAGTTACGGAGGCAATAGCAATCAGCCCCAGCATTTT
>TRBV7-3|NA|NA|TRBJ2-3
CASSPQVVDTQYF
TGTGCCAGCAGCCCTCAGGTCGTGGATACGCAGTATTTT
>TRBV6-5|NA|NA|TRBJ2-7
CASSQRVDEQYF
TGTGCCAGCAGCCAACGGGTCGACGAGCAGTACTTC
>TRBV5-6|TRBD1|NA|TRBJ1-1
CASSPGQGTEAFF
TGTGCCAGCAGCCCGGGACAGGGGACTGAAGCTTTCTTT
>TRBV2|NA|NA|TRBJ2-2
CASSITTMGGELFF
TGTGCCAGCAGTATAACGACTATGGGCGGGGAGCTGTTTTTT
>TRBV5-1|TRBD1|few|TRBJ2-5
CASSLATGVPRETQYF
TGCGCCAGCAGCTTGGCTACAGGGGTACCAAGGGAGACCCAGTACTTC
>TRBV6-6|TRBD1|few|TRBJ1-2
CASGADRAPSDGYTF
TGTGCCAGCGGGGCGGACAGGGCCCCCTCCGATGGCTACACCTTC
>TRBV14|NA|NA|TRBJ1-1
CASSQVRGVGPEAFF
TGTGCCAGCAGCCAAGTTCGGGGTGTAGGACCTGAAGCTTTCTTT
>TRBV11-2|NA|NA|TRBJ1-6
CASSFNQDNSPLHF
TGTGCCAGCAGCTTTAACCAGGATAATTCACCCCTCCACTTT
>TRBV7-9|NA|NA|TRBJ1-6
CASSLARAGENSPLHF
TGTGCCAGCAGCTTAGCGCGGGCAGGGGAAAATTCACCCCTCCACTTT
>TRBV28|TRBD1|NA|TRBJ1-5
CASSWTGGNQPQHF
TGTGCCAGCAGTTGGACAGGGGGCAATCAGCCCCAGCATTTT
>TRBV5-1|NA|few|TRBJ1-2
CASRSTGTMISYGYTF
TGCGCCAGCAGATCGACCGGGACAATGATTTCCTATGGCTACACCTTC
>TRBV5-1|NA|once|TRBJ1-6
CASSLEADRSPLHF
TGCGCCAGCAGCTTGGAGGCAGACAGATCACCCCTCCACTTT
>TRBV19|TRBD1|NA|TRBJ1-2
CASTDGTALALYGYTF
TGTGCCAGTACCGATGGGACAGCTCTAGCCCTCTATGGCTACACCTTC
>TRBV3-1/TRBV3-2|TRBD1|NA|TRBJ2-3
CASSLRTGGSSTDTQYF
TGTGCCAGCAGCCTACGAACAGGGGGAAGTAGCACAGATACGCAGTATTTT
>TRBV30|TRBD2|NA|TRBJ2-2
CAWKGTSGGEWTGELFF
TGTGCCTGGAAAGGGACTAGCGGGGGGGAGTGGACCGGGGAGCTGTTTTTT
>TRBV5-4|TRBD2|NA|TRBJ2-2
CASSYPSGGADGELFF
TGTGCCAGCAGCTACCCAAGCGGGGGGGCGGACGGGGAGCTGTTTTTT
>TRBV11-2|NA|NA|TRBJ2-2
CASSSQATWLGSTGELFF
TGTGCCAGCAGCTCGCAGGCTACTTGGTTGGGCTCCACCGGGGAGCTGTTTTTT
>TRBV7-2|TRBD1|NA|TRBJ2-2
CASSRDRGLGELFF
TGTGCCAGCAGCCGGGACAGGGGGCTCGGGGAGCTGTTTTTT
>TRBV5-1|NA|NA|TRBJ2-2
CASTIWSIGTGELFF
TGCGCCAGCACCATTTGGAGTATCGGCACCGGGGAGCTGTTTTTT
>TRBV6-5|NA|NA|TRBJ2-1
CASSTDRGNYNEQFF
TGTGCCAGCAGCACAGACCGGGGTAATTACAATGAGCAGTTCTTC